This TCR beta chain came from a study of T cells in Graves' hyperthyroidism and ophthalmopathy. General observations from the study: In the blood, most expanded thyroid clonotypes above 0.001 appeared as well.

Stable Graves' hyperthyroidism denoted no ophthalmopathy progression over 18 months. V dropped 5 bases and J dropped 1; count of bases not matched to a gene: 7. This CDR3 has 15 residues. Germline-derived CDR1 and CDR2 are MNHEY and SVGAGI. The investigators amplified TCR beta CDR3 regions from RNA transcripts. The HTBI primer set drove a first-round RT-PCR of the TCR CDR3. MiXCR, applied by TCRdb to the multiplex PCR reads, yields one record per CDR3 protein. The table records hundreds of thousands of distinct CDR3 sequences, roughly 37% of them present only once. Worth noting for this clonotype: Its antigen is unidentified.

The sequence came from a man younger than 35 with Graves' hyperthyroidism. The chain couples TRBV6-5 to TRBJ2-5, with TRBD1 identical over 7 bases. The sequencing input was blood. CDR3 sequence: CASSRQGHIQETQYF. Written as DNA, the CDR3 is TGTGCCAGCAGTCGACAGGGACACATCCAAGAGACCCAGTACTTC.